The source of this T cell receptor (beta chain) is a study of blood T cell repertoires in COVID-19. For recovered donors of Cohort 3, there were two negative PCRs, clearance, or symptom resolution. V was clipped by 5 bases and J by 8 bases; unmatched bases: 15. Germline values: CDR1 GTSNPN, CDR2 SVGIG (reference sequence). The CDR3 consists of 15 residues. As originally analysed: Counts of nucleated cells, estimated from reference gene primer amplification, were obtained. Generated by immunoSEQ multiplex PCR, the TCRdb table keeps only in-frame clones and is missing some. Clonal size and the V and J genes are those of that table, whereas D and trimming came from the DNA. This sample has under 300,000 clones, with about four fifths found just once.

The receptor comes from a man aged 50 to 59 who had recovered from COVID-19. Sequencing was done on a sample of PBMCs or T cells enriched from blood (not recorded which). V is TRBV30 and J is TRBJ1-2; 9 bases line up with TRBD1. The CDR3 DNA follows: TGTGCCTGGCTACGACCGGGACAGGGAAGCGACGGCTACACCTTC. It encodes CAWLRPGQGSDGYTF.